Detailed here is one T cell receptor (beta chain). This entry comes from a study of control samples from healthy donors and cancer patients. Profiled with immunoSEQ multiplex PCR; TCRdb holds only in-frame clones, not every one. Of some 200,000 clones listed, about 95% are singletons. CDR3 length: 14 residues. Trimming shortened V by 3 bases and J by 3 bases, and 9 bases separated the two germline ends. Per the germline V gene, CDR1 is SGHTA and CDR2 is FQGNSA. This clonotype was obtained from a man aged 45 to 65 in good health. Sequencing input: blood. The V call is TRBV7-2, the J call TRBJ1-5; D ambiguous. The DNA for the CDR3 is TGTGCCAGCAGCTTTGGGCAGTACAATCAGCCCCAGCATTTT. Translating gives CASSFGQYNQPQHF.